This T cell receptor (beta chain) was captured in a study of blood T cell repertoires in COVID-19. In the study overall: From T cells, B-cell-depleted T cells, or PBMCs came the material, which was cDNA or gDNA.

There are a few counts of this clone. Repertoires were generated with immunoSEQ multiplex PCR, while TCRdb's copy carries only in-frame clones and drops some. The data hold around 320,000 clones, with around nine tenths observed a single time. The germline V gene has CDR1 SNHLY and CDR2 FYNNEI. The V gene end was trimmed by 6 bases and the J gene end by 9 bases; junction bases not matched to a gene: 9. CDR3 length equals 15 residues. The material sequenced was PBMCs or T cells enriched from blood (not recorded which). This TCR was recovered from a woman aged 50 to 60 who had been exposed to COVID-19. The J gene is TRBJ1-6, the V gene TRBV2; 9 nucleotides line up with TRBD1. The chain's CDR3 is CASRVGQGRVSPLHF. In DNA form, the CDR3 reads TGTGCCAGCAGAGTAGGACAGGGGCGGGTTTCACCCCTCCACTTT. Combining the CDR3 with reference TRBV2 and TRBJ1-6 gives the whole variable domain EPEVTQTPSHQVTQMGQEVILRCVPISNHLYFYWYRQILGQKVEFLVSFYNNEISEKSEIFDDQFSVERPDGSNFTLKIRSTKLEDSAMYFCASRVGQGRVSPLHFGNGTRLTVT.